The present T cell receptor (beta chain) was sequenced within a study of a mutant IDH1 vaccine in newly diagnosed glioma. Study as a whole: Vaccination followed radiotherapy alone by 4-6 weeks, or accompanied temozolomide cycles. Study-level findings and limits: There were vaccine-induced immune responses in approximately 95% of the patients.

About this clone: Its antigen remains unknown.

The assay was immunoSEQ multiplex PCR, and TCRdb's table has in-frame clones only and misses some. The sample includes around 78,000 clones, around 90% of them seen just once. Specified time point: week 5, during vaccination. Topical imiquimod accompanied each vaccine dose, which consisted of 300 ug of mutant IDH1 20-mer peptide. Specimen: PBMCs, collected from a glioma patient whose treatment included an IDH1 peptide vaccine. The receptor comes from a woman aged 45-59 years with glioma.

The CDR3: CASSLVQGLAYEQYF. Written as DNA, the CDR3 is TGTGCCAGCAGCTTAGTTCAGGGATTAGCCTACGAGCAGTACTTC. V usage is TRBV7-2 and J usage is TRBJ2-7; maybe TRBD1 (5 bases). This CDR3 is 15 amino acids long. Between the trimmed V and J ends, which lost 1 base and 2 bases, there was a span of 12 bases. Germline CDR1 SGHTA, CDR2 FQGNSA.